This T cell receptor beta chain is from a study of T cells in Graves' hyperthyroidism and ophthalmopathy (dated by TCRdb to the late 2010s). Study-level background: Peripheral blood was sampled at the time of initial diagnosis, prior to any treatment. A discovery cohort of around 100 patients, approximately 45 with Graves' ophthalmopathy and approximately 55 with stable Graves' hyperthyroidism, was used to find distinguishing TCR V-J signatures. Prospective prediction of ophthalmopathy was tested in an independent validation cohort of approximately 19 hyperthyroidism patients and 17 patients who later progressed to ophthalmopathy. The roughly 91 discovery patients were randomly divided into training and test sets at a 7:3 ratio. In addition, the study compared T-cell repertoires in thyroid tissue and in blood from about 6 Graves' hyperthyroidism patients. After blood sampling, hyperthyroidism patients were treated with methimazole at a starting dose of 30 mg daily, and ophthalmopathy patients were treated with high-dose intravenous methylprednisolone. The paper reports TCR Vbeta CDR3 sequencing of about 140 peripheral blood samples: around 45 ophthalmopathy, about 75 hyperthyroidism and approximately 17 progressor patients.

A word on this clonotype: Its antigen target is currently unknown. No base qualities exist here, and no much larger clone lies one base off it.

The paper's findings and limits, for the study overall: Sample size was not statistically predetermined, and investigators were not blinded to group allocation. In validation, the model predicted progression to ophthalmopathy with around 71% sensitivity and 72% to 85% specificity, a median of around six months before onset. Most expanded thyroid clonotypes (frequency above 0.001) were also detected in blood, suggesting blood repertoires may reflect thyroid immune responses. A model built on a 13 V-J signature distinguished ophthalmopathy from stable hyperthyroidism, reaching 87.88% sensitivity and under 84% specificity in cross-validation and 80%/75% in testing.

The TCR beta CDR3 regions were amplified from the RNA transcripts. A first-round RT-PCR of the TCR CDR3 used the HTBI primer set with the Qiagen OneStep RT-PCR kit. Libraries were constructed in a second round of multiplex PCR, after which size selection and purification were carried out. Paired-end sequencing of the libraries was performed with 100 bp reads on an Illumina HiSeq2000. Per the authors' processing: SOAPnuke was used to process the raw data, with reads discarded if the reads contained adapters or uncalled bases, had a mean Phred below 15, or lacked an exact constant-primer or identifier match. COPE v1.2.5 was used to merge the high-quality paired reads, and each unique nucleotide sequence was defined as a clonotype. MiTCR v1.1 was used to align the clonotypes against IMGT TRBV, TRBD and TRBJ reference segments. Only V-J combinations with frequency above 0.0001, covering 99.2% of repertoires, were analysed. The TCS score was defined as the ratio of F50 (clonal expansion) to E x V (chaos), calculated using BLOSUM62-based TCRdist between CDR3 peptides within each V-J. Welch's t-statistics and random forest reduced roughly 530 V-J features to 13, which were used in a naive Bayes classifier (R e1071). TCRdb trimmed public reads at Q25 via fastp, called clones via MiXCR and kept in-frame beta chains. One record per CDR3 amino acid sequence lists the most common genes and DNA. TCRdb, rather than the study authors, made the V and J calls. This sample is represented by hundreds of thousands of distinct CDR3 sequences; 17% of them were singletons. In total, the top ten clones hold 17% of the sample.

Including cysteine and phenylalanine, the CDR3 has 11 amino acids. CDR3 DNA only is kept here, 33 bases in frame from base 1. CDR1 and CDR2 (DFQATT, SNEGSKA) derive from the germline V gene (reference sequence). V was cut back by 6 bases and J by 3 bases, leaving a gap of 8 bases between them. Ophthalmopathy patients had moderately to severely active disease, Clinical Activity Score of at least 3, NOSPECS grade of at least 4, and duration under 3 months. Any patient with an uncontrolled infection, another autoimmune disease, pregnancy or lactation was excluded. Diagnoses were based on clinical symptoms, serum thyroxine and TRAb, thyroid ultrasound and orbital computed tomography. PBMCs were separated from roughly 9.3 ml of fresh peripheral blood using Ficoll-Paque density gradient centrifugation. Total RNA was extracted with Trizol reagent, and quality was checked on an Agilent 2100 Bioanalyzer.

The TCR sequence derives from a young woman with Graves' ophthalmopathy. Sequencing input: blood. Recombination linked TRBV20-1 to TRBJ1-1; the D segment cannot be called with confidence. The CDR3 region: CSATGHTEAFF. The DNA sequence is given as TGCAGTGCAACGGGTCACACTGAAGCTTTCTTT.